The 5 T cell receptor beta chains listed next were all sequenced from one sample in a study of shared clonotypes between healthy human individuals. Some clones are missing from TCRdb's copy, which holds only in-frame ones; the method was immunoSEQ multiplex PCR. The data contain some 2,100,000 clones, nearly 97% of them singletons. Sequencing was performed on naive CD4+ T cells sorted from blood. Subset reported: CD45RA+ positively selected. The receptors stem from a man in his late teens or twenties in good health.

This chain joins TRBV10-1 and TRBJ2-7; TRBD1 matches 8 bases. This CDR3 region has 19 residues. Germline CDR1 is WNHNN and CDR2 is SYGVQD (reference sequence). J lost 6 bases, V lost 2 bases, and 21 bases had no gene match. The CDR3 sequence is CASSETLGTHRDRSLEQYF. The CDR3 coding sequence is TGCGCCAGCAGTGAGACTTTGGGGACCCACCGGGACAGGAGCCTCGAGCAGTACTTC.

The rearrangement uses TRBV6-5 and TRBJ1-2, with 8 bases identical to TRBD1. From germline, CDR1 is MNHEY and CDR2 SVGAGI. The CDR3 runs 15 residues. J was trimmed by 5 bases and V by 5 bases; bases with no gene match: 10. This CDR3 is CASSRTGNSRYGYTF. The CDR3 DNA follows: TGTGCCAGCAGTCGGACAGGGAACTCCCGGTATGGCTACACCTTC.

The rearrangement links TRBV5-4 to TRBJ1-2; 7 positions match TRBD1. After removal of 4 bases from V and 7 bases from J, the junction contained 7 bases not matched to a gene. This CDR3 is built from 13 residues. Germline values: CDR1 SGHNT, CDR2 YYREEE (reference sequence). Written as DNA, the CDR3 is TGTGCCAGCAGCCGTGGACAGGCCCTTGGCTACACCTTC. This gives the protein CASSRGQALGYTF.

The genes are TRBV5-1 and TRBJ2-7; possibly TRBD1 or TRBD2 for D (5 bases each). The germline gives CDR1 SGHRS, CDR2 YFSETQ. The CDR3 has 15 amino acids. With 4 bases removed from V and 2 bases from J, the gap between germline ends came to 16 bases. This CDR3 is CASSKGTLDPYEQYF. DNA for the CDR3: TGCGCCAGCAGCAAGGGGACGCTCGATCCCTACGAGCAGTACTTC.

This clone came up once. In nucleotides, the CDR3 is TGTGCCAGTAGTATAAAGCTTCCCACAGAGTACCTTTCACCCCTCCACTTT. Its translation is CASSIKLPTEYLSPLHF. The chain has TRBV19 and TRBJ1-6; D ambiguous. The V and J ends lost 2 bases and 9 bases respectively, with 20 bases between them. This CDR3 comprises 17 residues. Germline lookup yields CDR1 LNHDA and CDR2 SQIVND (reference sequence).